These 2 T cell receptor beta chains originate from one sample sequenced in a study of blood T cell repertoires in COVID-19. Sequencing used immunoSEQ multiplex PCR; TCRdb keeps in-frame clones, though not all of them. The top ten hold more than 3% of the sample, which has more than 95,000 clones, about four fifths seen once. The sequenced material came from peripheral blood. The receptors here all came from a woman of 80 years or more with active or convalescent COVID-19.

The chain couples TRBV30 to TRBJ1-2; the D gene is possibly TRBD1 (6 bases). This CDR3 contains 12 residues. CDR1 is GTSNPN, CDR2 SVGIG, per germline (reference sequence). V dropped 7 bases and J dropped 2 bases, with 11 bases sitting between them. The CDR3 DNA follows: TGTGCCTTAGGGGGAAGGAACTATGGCTACACCTTC. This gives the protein CALGGRNYGYTF.

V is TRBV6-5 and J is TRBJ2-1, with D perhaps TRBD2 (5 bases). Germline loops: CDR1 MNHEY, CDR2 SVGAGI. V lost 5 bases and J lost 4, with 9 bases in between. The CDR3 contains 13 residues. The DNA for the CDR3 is TGTGCCAGCAGTAGCGGAAGTTACAATGAGCAGTTCTTC. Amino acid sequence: CASSSGSYNEQFF.